These T cell receptor beta chains were read from a single sample in a study. Via MiXCR, TCRdb re-called the 5' RACE reads, giving one row per CDR3 protein. Of some 40,000 distinct CDR3 sequences detected, around 30% appear once; the ten largest clones hold around 3.9%. Sequenced material: memory CD4+ T cells sorted from a lymph node. Source of these receptors: a female donor with breast cancer. Each CDR3 is given with its conserved first and last residue. A D gene is named only where the DNA matches it firmly. Some rows mark clone size as missing; the rest say once, few, many or name a class of expanded clone.

V gene: TRBV6-6; J gene: TRBJ2-5; D gene: TRBD1; CDR3 length: 14; clone size: .; CDR3 protein: CASSWDRGQETQYF; CDR3 DNA: TGTGCCAGCAGCTGGGACAGGGGACAAGAGACCCAGTACTTC
V gene: TRBV9; J gene: TRBJ1-2; D gene: TRBD1; CDR3 length: 15; clone size: .; CDR3 protein: CASSVDGTGAYGYTF; CDR3 DNA: TGTGCCAGCAGCGTAGATGGGACAGGGGCCTATGGCTACACCTTC
V gene: TRBV20-1; J gene: TRBJ2-7; D gene: .; CDR3 length: 15; clone size: .; CDR3 protein: CSARAGRTLGNEQYF; CDR3 DNA: TGCAGTGCTAGAGCTGGACGGACCCTCGGCAACGAGCAGTACTTC
V gene: TRBV7-6; J gene: TRBJ2-1; D gene: TRBD1; CDR3 length: 15; clone size: .; CDR3 protein: CASSLTGTGDNEQFF; CDR3 DNA: TGTGCCAGCAGCTTAACAGGGACAGGAGACAATGAGCAGTTCTTC
V gene: TRBV20-1; J gene: TRBJ2-7; D gene: TRBD1; CDR3 length: 12; clone size: .; CDR3 protein: CSAGQGQGEQYF; CDR3 DNA: TGCAGTGCTGGCCAAGGACAGGGGGAGCAGTACTTC
V gene: TRBV20-1; J gene: TRBJ1-1; D gene: TRBD1; CDR3 length: 14; clone size: few; CDR3 protein: CRGRTGTGITEAFF; CDR3 DNA: TGCAGAGGGAGAACCGGGACAGGTATAACTGAAGCTTTCTTT
V gene: TRBV28; J gene: TRBJ2-5; D gene: TRBD2; CDR3 length: 17; clone size: .; CDR3 protein: CASSSEGTSGGGETQYF; CDR3 DNA: TGTGCCAGCAGTTCCGAGGGGACTAGCGGGGGGGGAGAGACCCAGTACTTC
V gene: TRBV27; J gene: TRBJ2-3; D gene: TRBD2; CDR3 length: 13; clone size: many; CDR3 protein: CASIAGGKDTQYF; CDR3 DNA: TGTGCCAGCATCGCGGGGGGGAAAGATACGCAGTATTTT
V gene: TRBV5-1; J gene: TRBJ1-5; D gene: TRBD1; CDR3 length: 15; clone size: many; CDR3 protein: CASRGTGDVNQPQHF; CDR3 DNA: TGCGCCAGCAGGGGGACAGGGGATGTTAATCAGCCCCAGCATTTT
V gene: TRBV12-3/TRBV12-4; J gene: TRBJ2-7; D gene: TRBD1; CDR3 length: 16; clone size: .; CDR3 protein: CASSLNRDSPVYEQYF; CDR3 DNA: TGTGCCAGCAGCCTTAACCGGGACAGTCCCGTCTACGAGCAGTACTTC
V gene: TRBV5-1; J gene: TRBJ1-1; D gene: .; CDR3 length: 15; clone size: many; CDR3 protein: CASSRAGGSNTEAFF; CDR3 DNA: TGCGCCAGCAGCCGCGCGGGGGGGAGCAACACTGAAGCTTTCTTT
V gene: TRBV11-3; J gene: TRBJ2-1; D gene: .; CDR3 length: 13; clone size: few; CDR3 protein: CASSLGGKGEQFF; CDR3 DNA: TGTGCCAGCAGCTTAGGAGGGAAGGGTGAGCAGTTCTTC
V gene: TRBV6-5; J gene: TRBJ1-4; D gene: .; CDR3 length: 15; clone size: few; CDR3 protein: CASSLNMPSNEKLFF; CDR3 DNA: TGTGCCAGCAGTCTGAATATGCCTTCTAATGAAAAACTGTTTTTT
V gene: TRBV20-1; J gene: TRBJ1-2; D gene: .; CDR3 length: 12; clone size: many; CDR3 protein: CSAPQANYGYTF; CDR3 DNA: TGCAGTGCTCCACAAGCTAACTATGGCTACACCTTC
V gene: TRBV20-1; J gene: TRBJ2-3; D gene: .; CDR3 length: 14; clone size: many; CDR3 protein: CSASWQLSTDTQYF; CDR3 DNA: TGCAGTGCTAGTTGGCAGCTCAGCACAGATACGCAGTATTTT
V gene: TRBV7-3; J gene: TRBJ2-7; D gene: .; CDR3 length: 14; clone size: few; CDR3 protein: CASSPTIEGYEQYF; CDR3 DNA: TGTGCCAGCAGCCCCACGATAGAGGGCTACGAGCAGTACTTC
V gene: TRBV13; J gene: TRBJ1-2; D gene: .; CDR3 length: 14; clone size: .; CDR3 protein: CASSPSEGQGGYTF; CDR3 DNA: TGTGCCAGCAGCCCGTCGGAGGGCCAGGGTGGCTACACCTTC
V gene: TRBV29-1; J gene: TRBJ2-1; D gene: .; CDR3 length: 12; clone size: medium-sized; CDR3 protein: CSVAPGSNEQFF; CDR3 DNA: TGCAGCGTTGCGCCGGGGAGCAATGAGCAGTTCTTC
V gene: TRBV6-2/TRBV6-3; J gene: TRBJ2-6; D gene: .; CDR3 length: 15; clone size: .; CDR3 protein: CASSSSDSGANVLTF; CDR3 DNA: TGTGCCAGCAGTTCCAGTGACTCTGGGGCCAACGTCCTGACTTTC
V gene: TRBV29-1; J gene: TRBJ2-7; D gene: .; CDR3 length: 13; clone size: few; CDR3 protein: CSVVGERAYEQYF; CDR3 DNA: TGCAGCGTTGTTGGGGAGAGAGCCTACGAGCAGTACTTC
V gene: TRBV2; J gene: TRBJ1-2; D gene: .; CDR3 length: 14; clone size: .; CDR3 protein: CASSEHAQGYGYTF; CDR3 DNA: TGTGCCAGCAGTGAACATGCACAGGGCTATGGCTACACCTTC
V gene: TRBV6-1; J gene: TRBJ2-4; D gene: TRBD2; CDR3 length: 13; clone size: .; CDR3 protein: CAVRGDGRNIQYF; CDR3 DNA: TGTGCCGTCCGGGGGGACGGGAGAAACATTCAGTACTTC
V gene: TRBV7-9; J gene: TRBJ2-2; D gene: .; CDR3 length: 14; clone size: .; CDR3 protein: CASGGVPNTGELFF; CDR3 DNA: TGTGCCAGCGGCGGGGTACCAAACACCGGGGAGCTGTTTTTT
V gene: TRBV5-1; J gene: TRBJ2-3; D gene: .; CDR3 length: 14; clone size: .; CDR3 protein: CASSLTAGGDTQYF; CDR3 DNA: TGCGCCAGCAGCTTGACTGCGGGTGGAGATACGCAGTATTTT
V gene: TRBV4-2; J gene: TRBJ2-1; D gene: TRBD2; CDR3 length: 15; clone size: few; CDR3 protein: CASSQGGLADNEQFF; CDR3 DNA: TGTGCCAGCAGCCAAGGGGGACTAGCGGACAATGAGCAGTTCTTC
V gene: TRBV7-9; J gene: TRBJ2-7; D gene: .; CDR3 length: 14; clone size: .; CDR3 protein: CASSQKLEFGEQYF; CDR3 DNA: TGTGCCAGCAGCCAAAAACTAGAATTCGGGGAGCAGTACTTC
V gene: TRBV11-2; J gene: TRBJ2-2; D gene: .; CDR3 length: 13; clone size: .; CDR3 protein: CASSLNSGLELFF; CDR3 DNA: TGTGCCAGCAGCTTAAACTCGGGCTTGGAGCTGTTTTTT
V gene: TRBV9; J gene: TRBJ2-7; D gene: .; CDR3 length: 17; clone size: .; CDR3 protein: CASSALPGQEGPYEQYF; CDR3 DNA: TGTGCCAGCAGCGCGCTCCCCGGACAGGAGGGTCCTTACGAGCAGTACTTC
V gene: TRBV9; J gene: TRBJ2-1; D gene: .; CDR3 length: 15; clone size: once; CDR3 protein: CAGSVRGGHYNEQFF; CDR3 DNA: TGTGCCGGCAGCGTACGCGGGGGCCACTACAATGAGCAGTTCTTC
V gene: TRBV7-8; J gene: TRBJ1-1; D gene: .; CDR3 length: 11; clone size: many; CDR3 protein: CASSLAAEAFF; CDR3 DNA: TGTGCCAGCAGCTTAGCGGCTGAAGCTTTCTTT
V gene: TRBV7-2; J gene: TRBJ2-7; D gene: .; CDR3 length: 12; clone size: .; CDR3 protein: CASSYIAYEQYF; CDR3 DNA: TGTGCCAGCAGCTATATAGCGTACGAGCAGTACTTC
V gene: TRBV5-1; J gene: TRBJ2-1; D gene: TRBD1; CDR3 length: 15; clone size: .; CDR3 protein: CASSTGTVSYNGQFF; CDR3 DNA: TGCGCCAGCAGTACCGGGACAGTTTCCTACAATGGGCAGTTCTTC
V gene: TRBV6-5; J gene: TRBJ2-3; D gene: .; CDR3 length: 16; clone size: .; CDR3 protein: CASTPPGQGGRDTQYF; CDR3 DNA: TGTGCCAGCACCCCCCCGGGGCAGGGGGGGAGAGATACGCAGTATTTT
V gene: TRBV7-8; J gene: TRBJ2-5; D gene: TRBD2; CDR3 length: 15; clone size: .; CDR3 protein: CASSLVSRGGETQYF; CDR3 DNA: TGTGCCAGCAGCTTAGTCTCTCGCGGGGGAGAGACCCAGTACTTC
V gene: TRBV5-4; J gene: TRBJ2-7; D gene: TRBD2; CDR3 length: 15; clone size: .; CDR3 protein: CASSVPSGESYEQYF; CDR3 DNA: TGTGCCAGCAGCGTTCCTAGCGGTGAATCCTACGAGCAGTACTTC
V gene: TRBV20-1; J gene: TRBJ2-6; D gene: TRBD1; CDR3 length: 16; clone size: .; CDR3 protein: CGATGTGWSGANVLTF; CDR3 DNA: TGCGGTGCAACGGGGACAGGGTGGTCTGGGGCCAACGTCCTGACTTTC
V gene: TRBV6-5; J gene: TRBJ2-3; D gene: .; CDR3 length: 12; clone size: few; CDR3 protein: CASSPRADTQYF; CDR3 DNA: TGTGCCAGCAGTCCGCGAGCAGATACGCAGTATTTT
V gene: TRBV5-1; J gene: TRBJ2-5; D gene: TRBD2; CDR3 length: 14; clone size: .; CDR3 protein: CASTSPSGGETQYF; CDR3 DNA: TGCGCCAGCACCTCTCCTTCCGGGGGGGAGACCCAGTACTTC
V gene: TRBV10-3; J gene: TRBJ2-3; D gene: .; CDR3 length: 17; clone size: few; CDR3 protein: CAISEAVGQQISDTQYF; CDR3 DNA: TGTGCCATCAGTGAGGCGGTTGGACAGCAGATCAGTGATACGCAGTATTTT
V gene: TRBV7-8; J gene: TRBJ2-7; D gene: .; CDR3 length: 13; clone size: .; CDR3 protein: CASSPDVAYEQYF; CDR3 DNA: TGTGCCAGCAGCCCAGACGTAGCCTACGAGCAGTACTTC
V gene: TRBV3-1; J gene: TRBJ2-1; D gene: .; CDR3 length: 14; clone size: .; CDR3 protein: CASNPGPTPDEQFF; CDR3 DNA: TGTGCCAGCAACCCCGGGCCTACCCCGGATGAGCAGTTCTTC
V gene: TRBV6-6; J gene: TRBJ2-7; D gene: TRBD1; CDR3 length: 15; clone size: .; CDR3 protein: CASSNPDRGLYEQYF; CDR3 DNA: TGTGCCAGCAGTAACCCAGACAGGGGGCTTTACGAGCAGTACTTC